The clone carrying this T cell receptor beta chain is labeled as medium-sized. Its target is not known. The size of this beta chain means little, since it is a stray read in a library made for alpha chains. This record belongs to a study of spatial heterogeneity in lung cancer. On the study more broadly: Detection consistently yielded more beta chains than alpha chains.

Time point here: sample taken at primary tumor resection. Whole RNA, isolated from tumor, nontumor lung or frozen PBMC, was sequenced without prior sorting. MiXCR, applied by TCRdb to the 5' RACE reads, yields one record per CDR3 protein. The sample lists fewer than 6,500 distinct CDR3 sequences, roughly 7.1% seen once, with around 27% in the top ten. General study points: It was found that expanded intratumoral alpha and beta TCR counts tracked tumor mutation counts.

CDR3 length: 14 residues. CDR1 is SEHNR and CDR2 is FQNEAQ in the germline V gene (reference sequence). V was shortened by 5 bases and J by 3 bases, with 14 bases between the two germline ends. This rearrangement joins TRBV7-9 to TRBJ2-7; tentative D call: TRBD1 (6 bases). The source was lung tumor tissue, collected at surgery. The sequence was obtained from a female donor with early-stage non-small cell lung cancer. The CDR3 protein is CASSPSGAYYEQYF. CDR3 bases: TGTGCCAGCAGCCCTTCAGGGGCCTACTACGAGCAGTACTTC.